These 3 T cell receptor beta chains were all obtained from the same sample, sequenced in a study of neurological immune-mediated disorders. MiXCR, run by TCRdb on the 5' RACE reads, gives a single entry per CDR3 protein. Of roughly 28,000 distinct CDR3 sequences listed, 3% to 3.5% are singletons. Input material: PBMCs. These receptors were collected from a woman younger than 45 with multiple sclerosis.

This clonotype showed up many times. The V call is TRBV20-1, the J call TRBJ2-7; 9 bases agree with TRBD2. V dropped 5 bases and J dropped 0; count of bases not matched to a gene: 8. CDR1 and CDR2 from the germline V gene are DFQATT and SNEGSKA (reference sequence). The CDR3 sequence is 15 residues long. CDR3 coding DNA: TGCAGTGCTCTCCTAGCGGGGCCCCGCTCCTACGAGCAGTACTTC. Encoded protein: CSALLAGPRSYEQYF.

As to this clonotype: This clone may be a read error of a much larger clone one base away. In this CDR3 the conserved last residue, phenylalanine or tryptophan, is missing, so a read error is likely. The chain joins TRBV5-1 to TRBJ1-2, with TRBD1 as a possible D gene (6 bases). Per the germline V gene, CDR1 is SGHRS and CDR2 is YFSETQ. CDR3 size: 14 residues. The ends were cut back, 4 bases at V and 6 bases at J, with 16 bases in the middle. In DNA, the CDR3 is TGCGCCAGCAGCCACGGGGGCCTAGGGGATGGCTACACCTTA. This encodes CASSHGGLGDGYTL.

This clonotype was recorded many times. As DNA, the CDR3 is TGTGCCAGCAGGAGAGGTCTTCTCGACCGAACAGGGACCCAGTACTTC. As protein: CASRRGLLDRTGTQYF. This chain uses TRBV7-8 with TRBJ2-5, with D perhaps TRBD1 (5 bases). Germline CDR1 reads SGHVS; CDR2 reads FQNEAQ. This CDR3 is built from 16 residues. V shed 6 bases and J shed 7 bases, with 24 bases lying between them.